This entry concerns a single T cell receptor (beta chain). The protocol was immunoSEQ multiplex PCR, while the TCRdb copy is restricted to in-frame clones and leaves out a portion. The repertoire has some 85,000 clones, approximately 96% of them found once; the top ten carry 1.3%. This sample was included in a study of cytomegalovirus exposure and HLA in healthy donors. Across the whole study: The platform used for the roughly 110 validation repertoires matched that of the approximately 670 first-cohort repertoires, a later analysis reported.

Trimming shortened V by 7 bases and J by 8 bases, and 12 bases separated the two germline ends. The CDR3 totals 11 residues. CDR1 DFQATT and CDR2 SNEGSKA come from the germline V gene (reference sequence). The gene calls are TRBV20-1 and TRBJ2-1; D might be TRBD2 (6 bases). This clonotype was obtained from a young woman in good health and CMV-seronegative. The sequencing sample was made of PBMCs. CDR3 nucleotide sequence: TGCAGTGTGGAGGGGCCAGATGAGCAGTTCTTC. Its protein product is CSVEGPDEQFF.